A selection of T cell receptor beta chains follows, all from one sample in a study of cytomegalovirus exposure and HLA in healthy donors. Sequencing used immunoSEQ multiplex PCR; TCRdb keeps in-frame clones, though not all of them. This table has some 180,000 clones, 73% appearing once. Sequencing input: PBMCs. The receptors here all came from a young woman in good health and CMV-seropositive. Each CDR3 is given with its conserved first and last residue. Each record gives: D gene, J gene, clone size, V gene, CDR3 DNA, CDR3 protein. D genes are given only for firm matches. Size values are once, few and many counts, or a class for expanded clones, and some rows have none.

d_call: NA; j_call: TRBJ1-6; clone_size: NA; v_call: TRBV19; cdr3_nt: TGTGCCAGTAGTGTCGGGAGTGAGCCTGATTCACCCCTCCACTTT; cdr3_aa: CASSVGSEPDSPLHF
d_call: TRBD1; j_call: TRBJ1-2; clone_size: NA; v_call: TRBV5-1; cdr3_nt: TGCGCCAGCAGCTTGGAGGGACAGCTCGCCTATGGCTACACCTTC; cdr3_aa: CASSLEGQLAYGYTF
d_call: NA; j_call: TRBJ1-1; clone_size: NA; v_call: TRBV18; cdr3_nt: TGTGCCAGCTCCCAGGGAAAGGGCACTGAAGCTTTCTTT; cdr3_aa: CASSQGKGTEAFF
d_call: TRBD1; j_call: TRBJ2-7; clone_size: NA; v_call: TRBV4-3; cdr3_nt: TGCGCCAGCAGCCCTGGACAGGGGTCCTACGAGCAGTACTTC; cdr3_aa: CASSPGQGSYEQYF
d_call: TRBD1; j_call: TRBJ1-1; clone_size: once; v_call: TRBV2; cdr3_nt: TGTGCCAGCAGCGCTGCGACAGGGACTGAAGCTTTCTTT; cdr3_aa: CASSAATGTEAFF
d_call: NA; j_call: TRBJ2-7; clone_size: NA; v_call: TRBV2; cdr3_nt: TGTGCCAGCAGTGAAGAGGCAGGTCCCTACGAGCAGTACTTC; cdr3_aa: CASSEEAGPYEQYF
d_call: NA; j_call: TRBJ1-6; clone_size: NA; v_call: TRBV7-8; cdr3_nt: TGTGCCAGCAGCTTTCCGGGGGATGGTTCACCCCTCCACTTT; cdr3_aa: CASSFPGDGSPLHF
d_call: NA; j_call: TRBJ2-5; clone_size: NA; v_call: TRBV7-8; cdr3_nt: TGTGCCAGCAGCTACTTTACAGACCAAGAGACCCAGTACTTC; cdr3_aa: CASSYFTDQETQYF
d_call: TRBD1; j_call: TRBJ2-1; clone_size: NA; v_call: TRBV4-3; cdr3_nt: TGCGCCAGCAGCCAAACCCAGGGGGACTACAATGAGCAGTTCTTC; cdr3_aa: CASSQTQGDYNEQFF
d_call: NA; j_call: TRBJ1-1; clone_size: NA; v_call: TRBV7-2; cdr3_nt: TGTGCCAGCAGCCCGAGGGGGGGGAATGAAGCTTTCTTT; cdr3_aa: CASSPRGGNEAFF
d_call: NA; j_call: TRBJ2-3; clone_size: NA; v_call: TRBV5-4; cdr3_nt: TGTGCCAGCAGCTTTAATCGAGTCGGTACGCAGTATTTT; cdr3_aa: CASSFNRVGTQYF
d_call: NA; j_call: TRBJ2-6; clone_size: NA; v_call: TRBV27; cdr3_nt: TGTGCCAGCAGTTTATCTCCAGGAACCTCTGGGGCCAACGTCCTGACTTTC; cdr3_aa: CASSLSPGTSGANVLTF
d_call: TRBD1; j_call: TRBJ2-7; clone_size: NA; v_call: TRBV6-5; cdr3_nt: TGTGCCAGCAGTTACTCACGGACAGGGAGGACCTACGAGCAGTACTTC; cdr3_aa: CASSYSRTGRTYEQYF
d_call: NA; j_call: TRBJ2-2; clone_size: NA; v_call: TRBV6-4; cdr3_nt: TGTGCCAGCAGTGACCAGGGGTCCGGGGAGCTGTTTTTT; cdr3_aa: CASSDQGSGELFF
d_call: NA; j_call: TRBJ1-2; clone_size: NA; v_call: TRBV10-3; cdr3_nt: TGTGCCATCACCGACAGTGCTAACTATGGCTACACCTTC; cdr3_aa: CAITDSANYGYTF
d_call: TRBD1; j_call: TRBJ1-2; clone_size: NA; v_call: TRBV11-2; cdr3_nt: TGTGCCAGCAGCTTATCGGTGACAGGGCCTGAGAATGGCTACACCTTC; cdr3_aa: CASSLSVTGPENGYTF
d_call: NA; j_call: TRBJ1-2; clone_size: NA; v_call: TRBV6-5; cdr3_nt: TGTGCCAGCAGTTACTCGCGAGGGATCTATGGCTACACCTTC; cdr3_aa: CASSYSRGIYGYTF
d_call: TRBD2; j_call: TRBJ2-2; clone_size: NA; v_call: TRBV6-4; cdr3_nt: TGTGCCAGCACCCTACTAGCGCCTACGAACACCGGGGAGCTGTTTTTT; cdr3_aa: CASTLLAPTNTGELFF
d_call: TRBD1; j_call: TRBJ2-2; clone_size: NA; v_call: TRBV19; cdr3_nt: TGTGCCAGTAGTCCCTGGGACAGGGGGCTTTCCGGGGAGCTGTTTTTT; cdr3_aa: CASSPWDRGLSGELFF
d_call: NA; j_call: TRBJ1-5; clone_size: NA; v_call: TRBV19; cdr3_nt: TGTGCCAGTAGTATAGAAGCAGGTAATCAGCCCCAGCATTTT; cdr3_aa: CASSIEAGNQPQHF